One and the same sample provided the 29 T cell receptor beta chains below, sequenced in a study of cytomegalovirus exposure and HLA in healthy donors (dated by TCRdb to the late 2010s). The library relied on the immunoSEQ multiplex PCR assay. A mixture of 60 forward primers for TCR Vbeta segments and 13 reverse primers for TCR Jbeta segments was used in the multiplex PCR. TCRdb took over this immuneACCESS table, retaining in-frame rearrangements with V and J assigned. Such tables are incomplete; in checked studies, under half of the missing clones stem from an unresolved V gene, and the remainder is unexplained. The sample table includes about 170,000 clones. About 1.2% of the sample is held by the ten biggest clonotypes. The specimen was PBMCs. Receptors originate from a woman aged 60-70 years in good health and CMV-seronegative.

Regarding this clone: The same CDR3 is also encoded by other DNA sequences in this sample. CDR3 loop: CASSQEGWAEQFF. The CDR3 coding sequence is TGTGCCAGCAGCCAAGAAGGATGGGCTGAGCAGTTCTTC. The chain is built from TRBV4-2 and TRBJ2-1; D gene uncertain. Germline-derived CDR1 and CDR2 are LGHNA and YNFKEQ. The length of the CDR3 is 13 residues. V lost 0 bases and J lost 9, with 9 bases in between.

The gene calls are TRBV7-9 and TRBJ1-2, with TRBD1 as a possible D gene (6 bases). V gave up 3 bases and J gave up 0 bases, with 14 bases separating them. The CDR3 sequence is 16 residues long. CDR1 is SEHNR and CDR2 is FQNEAQ in the germline V gene (reference sequence). This chain's CDR3 is CASSLAGAGTNYGYTF. CDR3 nucleotides: TGTGCCAGCAGCTTGGCGGGGGCCGGAACTAACTATGGCTACACCTTC.

The rearrangement joins TRBV5-6 to TRBJ1-3; TRBD1 is a possible D gene (5 bases). The CDR3 length is 15 residues. Germline CDR1 is SGHDT and CDR2 is YYEEEE. V dropped 0 bases and J dropped 6 bases, with 13 bases sitting between them. The CDR3: CASSLVGAPQNTIYF. DNA for the CDR3: TGTGCCAGCAGCTTGGTTGGGGCCCCACAAAACACCATATATTTT.

The chain is built from TRBV10-3 and TRBJ1-1; TRBD1 might be the D (5 bases). The CDR3 spans 14 residues. Trimming took 6 bases from V and 0 from J, leaving 11 bases between them. Per germline, CDR1 ENHRY and CDR2 SYGVKD. CDR3 in amino acids: CAISWPGMNTEAFF. For the CDR3, the DNA is TGTGCCATCAGCTGGCCAGGGATGAACACTGAAGCTTTCTTT.

The chain couples TRBV2 to TRBJ1-2, with 9 bases that match TRBD1. This CDR3 region has 12 residues. J lost 3 bases, V lost 11 bases, and 4 bases had no gene match. The V gene's germline CDR1 is SNHLY and CDR2 FYNNEI. As DNA, the CDR3 is TGTGCCTGGACAGGGGACGACTATGGCTACACCTTC. This gives the protein CAWTGDDYGYTF. The whole variable domain, filled in from reference TRBV2 and TRBJ1-2, reads EPEVTQTPSHQVTQMGQEVILRCVPISNHLYFYWYRQILGQKVEFLVSFYNNEISEKSEIFDDQFSVERPDGSNFTLKIRSTKLEDSAMYFCAWTGDDYGYTFGSGTRLTVV.

This chain joins TRBV27 and TRBJ1-2, with D hard to call. This CDR3 has 15 amino acids. The V end lost 1 base, the J end lost 4 bases, and 13 bases lay between the germline ends. Germline CDR1 is MNHEY and CDR2 is SMNVEV (reference sequence). Here the CDR3 reads CASSLYARLTYGYTF. The CDR3 region has the DNA TGTGCCAGCAGTTTATACGCCAGATTAACCTATGGCTACACCTTC.

The rearrangement uses TRBV25-1 and TRBJ2-1, with 7 bases that match TRBD1. Trimming took 5 bases from V and 6 from J; bases not matched to a gene: 7. Germline lookup yields CDR1 MGHDK and CDR2 SYGVNS. This CDR3 comprises 14 residues. CDR3 in amino acids: CASSTPRDSNEQFF. The CDR3 DNA reads as TGTGCCAGCAGTACGCCCCGGGACAGCAATGAGCAGTTCTTC. The whole variable domain, remainder taken from reference TRBV25-1 and TRBJ2-1, is EADIYQTPRYLVIGTGKKITLECSQTMGHDKMYWYQQDPGMELHLIHYSYGVNSTEKGDLSSESTVSRIRTEHFPLTLESARPSHTSQYLCASSTPRDSNEQFFGPGTRLTVL.

The chain couples TRBV18 to TRBJ1-2; a possible D gene is TRBD1 (5 bases). V dropped 6 bases and J dropped 13 bases, with 21 bases sitting between them. This CDR3 spans 13 amino acids. CDR1 is KGHSH and CDR2 is LQKENI in the germline V gene. Here the CDR3 reads CASSLDRTEPSTF. In nucleotides, the CDR3 is TGTGCCAGCTCGCTTGACAGAACCGAACCTTCCACCTTC.

The chain joins TRBV9 to TRBJ1-1, with 7 positions matching TRBD1. Germline CDR1 reads SGDLS; CDR2 reads YYNGEE. The CDR3 contains 13 residues. The V gene end was trimmed by 4 bases and the J gene end by 7 bases; junction bases not matched to a gene: 7. As DNA, the CDR3 is TGTGCCAGCAGCCCCGGGACAGTCGGTGAAGCTTTCTTT. This encodes CASSPGTVGEAFF.

The CDR3 sequence: CASSLKGDGTGELFF. The CDR3 DNA reads TGTGCCAGCAGCTTAAAAGGGGATGGGACCGGGGAGCTGTTTTTT. The gene calls are TRBV7-3 and TRBJ2-2; possible D gene TRBD1, 5 bases. Germline lookup yields CDR1 SGHTA and CDR2 FQGTGA. This CDR3 region has 15 residues. Trimming removed 1 base at V and 5 bases at J, with 11 bases between. Full variable domain (missing parts from reference TRBV7-3 and TRBJ2-2): GAGVSQTPSNKVTEKGKYVELRCDPISGHTALYWYRQSLGQGPEFLIYFQGTGAADDSGLPNDRFFAVRPEGSVSTLKIQRTERGDSAVYLCASSLKGDGTGELFFGEGSRLTVL.

The CDR3 sequence: CASSSRQDHYEQYF. The CDR3, as DNA: TGTGCCAGTAGTTCCAGACAGGACCACTACGAGCAGTACTTC. The rearrangement joins TRBV19 to TRBJ2-7; the D gene is possibly TRBD1 (6 bases). The length of the CDR3 is 14 residues. The V and J ends lost 5 bases and 3 bases respectively, with 14 bases between them. Germline-derived CDR1 and CDR2 are LNHDA and SQIVND (reference sequence).

The chain carries TRBV30 and TRBJ2-1, with 7 bases that match TRBD1. Germline V gives CDR1 GTSNPN, CDR2 SVGIG (reference sequence). Trimming removed 8 bases from V and 10 bases from J; junction bases left unmatched: 17. The CDR3 sequence is 14 residues long. The CDR3 spells CAATGATAQGEQFF. In nucleotides, the CDR3 is TGTGCCGCAACAGGGGCCACGGCTCAGGGCGAGCAGTTCTTC.

The genes are TRBV27 and TRBJ1-1; 9 positions agree with TRBD1. CDR1 and CDR2 from the germline V gene are MNHEY and SMNVEV (reference sequence). The CDR3 loop spans 16 amino acids. V shed 5 bases, J shed 0 bases, and the junction held 7 bases outside the gene matches. The CDR3 reads CASSPGQGLMNTEAFF. For the CDR3, the DNA is TGTGCCAGCAGTCCGGGACAGGGCCTGATGAACACTGAAGCTTTCTTT.

The rearrangement joins TRBV5-8 to TRBJ1-2; 7 bases map to TRBD1. V gave up 3 bases and J gave up 7 bases; unmatched junction bases: 3. This CDR3 has 12 residues. Germline-derived CDR1 and CDR2 are SGHTS and YDEGEE. CDR3 coding DNA: TGTGCCAGCAGCTCACAGGGGATTGGCTACACCTTC. Translating gives CASSSQGIGYTF.

V is TRBV30 and J is TRBJ1-4; 12 positions match TRBD1. V lost 1 base, J lost 7 bases, and 4 bases stayed unmatched. In germline, CDR1 is GTSNPN, CDR2 SVGIG (reference sequence). CDR3 length equals 15 residues. The CDR3 nucleotides are TGTGCCTGGAGTGCGGGACAGGGGGCTAGTGAAAAACTGTTTTTT. It translates to CAWSAGQGASEKLFF.

The V call is TRBV19, the J call TRBJ1-2; 7 bases line up with TRBD1. Looked up from germline, CDR1 is LNHDA and CDR2 is SQIVND (reference sequence). CDR3 size: 14 residues. Trimming cost V 0 bases and J 7 bases; bases outside gene matches: 5. CDR3 in DNA: TGTGCCAGTAGTATAGACCAGGGGGTTCGTGGCTACACCTTC. Its translation is CASSIDQGVRGYTF.

This chain links TRBV11-3 with TRBJ1-1; 7 bases are shared with TRBD1. Per the germline V gene, CDR1 is SGHNT and CDR2 is YENEEA. The CDR3 has 20 amino acids. Trimming took 5 bases from V and 4 from J; bases not matched to a gene: 25. CDR3 bases: TGTGCCAGCAGCCACTGCGCCCCCCAACGGACGTACAGGGGACGCACTGAAGCTTTCTTT. It encodes CASSHCAPQRTYRGRTEAFF.

The J gene is TRBJ2-7, the V gene TRBV29-1; 10 bases are shared with TRBD1. Trimming removed 6 bases from V and 5 bases from J; junction bases left unmatched: 7. CDR3 length: 13 residues. Germline V CDR1 and CDR2: SQVTM, ANQGSEA. The CDR3: CSVTGQGENEQYF. The CDR3 DNA sequence: TGCAGCGTGACTGGACAGGGGGAGAACGAGCAGTACTTC.

The V gene is TRBV21-1, the J gene TRBJ2-7; TRBD1, as called in the table, went unchecked against the DNA. TRBV21-1 is listed as a pseudogene. CDR3 length equals 14 residues. The CDR3 nucleotides are TGTGCCAGCAGCGGCCGACAGGGCCCCTACGAGCAGTACTTC. This gives the protein CASSGRQGPYEQYF.

The chain couples TRBV5-1 to TRBJ1-2, with D perhaps TRBD1 (5 bases). CDR1 SGHRS and CDR2 YFSETQ come from the germline V gene. Trimming cost V 7 bases and J 2 bases, with 12 bases left between them. This CDR3 has 13 residues. The chain's CDR3 is CASRQQSNYGYTF. The CDR3 nucleotides are TGCGCCAGCCGACAGCAATCAAACTATGGCTACACCTTC.

The chain has TRBV5-1 and TRBJ1-3; D is perhaps TRBD1 (6 bases). V shed 5 bases and J shed 0 bases, with 12 bases lying between them. Looked up from germline, CDR1 is SGHRS and CDR2 is YFSETQ. The CDR3 spans 15 residues. As DNA, the CDR3 is TGCGCCAGCAGTATCCCGGACAGCTCTGGAAACACCATATATTTT. This encodes CASSIPDSSGNTIYF.

The CDR3 DNA sequence: TGTGCCAGCAGCATGAGAGCGTCTGGGGCCAACGTCCTGACTTTC. Translated: CASSMRASGANVLTF. V gene TRBV5-4 combines with J gene TRBJ2-6; D not certain. Trimming took 4 bases from V and 1 from J, leaving 9 bases between them. The CDR3 is 15 residues long. Germline V lookup: CDR1 SGHNT, CDR2 YYREEE (reference sequence).

This chain uses TRBV5-4 with TRBJ2-6, with TRBD1 matching 8 bases. The CDR3 consists of 16 residues. Germline CDR1 and CDR2: SGHNT and YYREEE (reference sequence). J lost 4 bases, V lost 3 bases, and 6 bases had no gene match. CDR3 nucleotides: TGTGCCAGCAGCTCCCGGACAGGGACAGGGGCCAACGTCCTGACTTTC. This codes for CASSSRTGTGANVLTF.

The chain employs TRBV5-1 and TRBJ2-4; a weak D match, TRBD1 (5 bases). The CDR3 consists of 14 residues. Germline CDR1 is SGHRS and CDR2 is YFSETQ. V lost 0 bases, J lost 6 bases, and 10 bases lay in between. The DNA of the CDR3 is TGCGCCAGCAGCTTGGAAGGACACCCAAACATTCAGTACTTC. It translates to CASSLEGHPNIQYF.

This rearrangement joins TRBV25-1 to TRBJ2-5, with TRBD2 as a possible D gene (6 bases). Germline assignment: CDR1 MGHDK and CDR2 SYGVNS. Trimming took 4 bases from V and 0 from J, leaving 15 bases between them. The CDR3 consists of 16 residues. Here the CDR3 reads CASSGVGGEYQETQYF. The DNA for the CDR3 is TGTGCCAGCAGTGGGGTCGGGGGAGAGTACCAAGAGACCCAGTACTTC.

The V gene is TRBV10-3, the J gene TRBJ1-5; weak D call: TRBD1 (6 bases). CDR1 and CDR2 from the germline V gene are ENHRY and SYGVKD. Trimming pared 7 bases from V and 3 bases from J, leaving 10 bases between. This CDR3 comprises 13 residues. The CDR3 DNA reads TGTGCCATCAACAGGGTCCCCAATCAGCCCCAGCATTTT. Translated: CAINRVPNQPQHF.

The chain employs TRBV9 and TRBJ2-7; 10 bases agree with TRBD1. V was pared by 4 bases and J by 3 bases, with 4 bases of the junction left unmatched. The CDR3 contains 14 residues. The germline V gene has CDR1 SGDLS and CDR2 YYNGEE. In DNA form, the CDR3 reads TGTGCCAGCAGCAGGGACAGGGGAAACTACGAGCAGTACTTC. Translated: CASSRDRGNYEQYF.

The chain links TRBV7-7 to TRBJ2-1, with 14 bases aligning to TRBD2. CDR3 size: 15 residues. Trimming at V came to 5 bases and at J to 10 bases, leaving 7 bases not matched to a gene. CDR1 and CDR2 from the germline V gene are SSHAT and FNYEAQ (reference sequence). This CDR3 is CASSQGLAGVGEQFF. The CDR3 coding sequence is TGTGCCAGCAGCCAGGGACTAGCGGGGGTAGGCGAGCAGTTCTTC.

The genes are TRBV7-9 and TRBJ2-5, with 9 bases matching TRBD2. Germline CDR1 is SEHNR and CDR2 is FQNEAQ (reference sequence). V was clipped by 2 bases and J by 5 bases; unmatched bases: 0. This CDR3 contains 13 residues. The DNA for the CDR3 is TGTGCCAGCAGCTTAACTAGCGGGGAGACCCAGTACTTC. Encoded protein: CASSLTSGETQYF.